The sequence of this TCR beta chain was determined in a study of T cells in localized non-small cell lung cancer. Study findings and constraints: Sequencing was limited to one tumor region, leaving the possibility of heterogeneity open. In adjacent lung appeared a median around 54 of the top 100 tumor clones. Measurement of T cell clonality placed uninvolved adjacent lung highest, above the level in tumor.

Profiled with immunoSEQ multiplex PCR; TCRdb holds only in-frame clones, not every one. The sample shows fewer than 30,000 clones, less than 90% of them seen only once. Germline CDR1 reads LGHNT; CDR2 reads FRNRAP. The germline V and J ends were trimmed by 1 base and 1 base, with 16 bases remaining between them. The CDR3 runs to 17 residues. On this clone: The antigen remains unidentified.

Sequences were derived from peripheral blood, sampled before any cancer treatment. The chain links TRBV12-5 to TRBJ1-1, with D hard to call. This clonotype was sampled from an older female donor with stage II squamous cell lung carcinoma. CDR3 nucleotides: TGTGCTAGTGGTTTGGCTTTGGACCGTTACGGGAACACTGAAGCTTTCTTT. Encoded protein: CASGLALDRYGNTEAFF.